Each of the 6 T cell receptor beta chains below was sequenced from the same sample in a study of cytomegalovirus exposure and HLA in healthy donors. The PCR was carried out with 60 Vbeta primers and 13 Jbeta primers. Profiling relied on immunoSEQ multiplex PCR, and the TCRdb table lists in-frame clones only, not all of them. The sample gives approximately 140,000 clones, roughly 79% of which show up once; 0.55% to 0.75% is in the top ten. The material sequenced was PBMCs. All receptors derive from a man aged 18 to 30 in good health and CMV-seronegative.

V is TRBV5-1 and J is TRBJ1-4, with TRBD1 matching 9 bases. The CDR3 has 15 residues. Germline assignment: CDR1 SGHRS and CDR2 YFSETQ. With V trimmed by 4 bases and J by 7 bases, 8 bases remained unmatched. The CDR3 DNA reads TGCGCCAGCAGCGTCAAACAGGGGGCGCCTGAAAAACTGTTTTTT. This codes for CASSVKQGAPEKLFF.

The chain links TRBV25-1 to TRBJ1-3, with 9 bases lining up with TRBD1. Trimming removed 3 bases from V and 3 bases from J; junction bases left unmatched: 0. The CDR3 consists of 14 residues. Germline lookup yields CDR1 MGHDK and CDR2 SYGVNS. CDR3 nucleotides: TGTGCCAGCAGTGAGGGACAGGGTGGAAACACCATATATTTT. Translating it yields CASSEGQGGNTIYF.

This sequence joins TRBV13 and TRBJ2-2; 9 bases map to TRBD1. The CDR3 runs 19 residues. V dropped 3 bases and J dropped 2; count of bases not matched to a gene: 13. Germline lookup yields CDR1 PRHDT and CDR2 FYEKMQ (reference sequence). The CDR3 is CASSFWNRGPDFNTGELFF. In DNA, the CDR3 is TGTGCCAGCAGCTTTTGGAACAGGGGGCCCGACTTCAACACCGGGGAGCTGTTTTTT.

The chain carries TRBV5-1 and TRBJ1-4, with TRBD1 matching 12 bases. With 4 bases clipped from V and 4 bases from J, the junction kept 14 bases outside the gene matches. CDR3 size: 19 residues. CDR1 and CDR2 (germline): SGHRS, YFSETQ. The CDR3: CASSPSRDRGRIGNEKLFF. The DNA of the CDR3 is TGCGCCAGCAGCCCTTCGCGGGACAGGGGGCGCATCGGTAATGAAAAACTGTTTTTT.

DNA of the CDR3: TGTGCCAGCAACCGAGACAGCTCCTACGAGCAGTACTTC. Its protein product is CASNRDSSYEQYF. The chain links TRBV7-2 to TRBJ2-7; possibly TRBD1 for D (5 bases). Germline V lookup: CDR1 SGHTA, CDR2 FQGNSA. V shed 7 bases and J shed 0 bases, with 10 bases lying between them. CDR3 length: 13 amino acids.

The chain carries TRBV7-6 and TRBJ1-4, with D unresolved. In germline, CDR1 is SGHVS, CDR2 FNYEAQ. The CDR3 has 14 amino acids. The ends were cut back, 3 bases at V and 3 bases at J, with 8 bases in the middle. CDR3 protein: CASSFSEPNEKLFF. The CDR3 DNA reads TGTGCCAGCAGCTTTTCAGAACCTAATGAAAAACTGTTTTTT.